This passage covers 24 T cell receptor beta chains from one sample sequenced in a study of a mutant IDH1 vaccine in newly diagnosed glioma. Time point in this sample: baseline, week 1 (first vaccination visit). Treatment in this sample: pre-vaccination baseline after standard-of-care therapy. Using immunoSEQ multiplex PCR, the repertoire was profiled, and TCRdb retains in-frame clones only, with some absent. The sample lists 90,000 to 95,000 clones; about 83% were seen once. Sequencing was performed on PBMCs, taken from a glioma patient treated with radiotherapy, temozolomide or both. The receptors here all came from a woman in her fifties or sixties with glioma.

The rearrangement joins TRBV27 to TRBJ1-4; no firm D call. Germline CDR1 is MNHEY and CDR2 is SMNVEV (reference sequence). This CDR3 has 14 amino acids. Trimming took 1 base from V and 4 from J, leaving 7 bases between them. The CDR3 loop is CASSLLGNNEKLFF. The CDR3 region has the DNA TGTGCCAGCAGTTTATTGGGGAATAATGAAAAACTGTTTTTT.

This sequence joins TRBV2 and TRBJ2-3; tentatively, D is TRBD1 (6 bases). Trimming left V 4 bases short and J 3 bases short, with 14 bases between. This CDR3 is built from 15 residues. The germline V gene has CDR1 SNHLY and CDR2 FYNNEI. The CDR3, as DNA: TGTGCCAGCAGTGTAGGGGGAATGAGGACAGATACGCAGTATTTT. This gives the protein CASSVGGMRTDTQYF.

The CDR3 nucleotides read TGTGCCAGCAGCCCCCGCGGGGTAAATGAAAAACTGTTTTTT. Protein: CASSPRGVNEKLFF. The chain employs TRBV7-8 and TRBJ1-4; D gene unclear. CDR1 SGHVS and CDR2 FQNEAQ come from the germline V gene. The CDR3 contains 14 residues. V lost 5 bases and J 5 bases, leaving 12 bases between the germline ends.

The rearrangement uses TRBV10-3 and TRBJ2-1; possibly TRBD1 for D (6 bases). The CDR3 contains 14 residues. Trimming removed 1 base at V and 9 bases at J, with 13 bases between. Germline loops: CDR1 ENHRY, CDR2 SYGVKD. As DNA, the CDR3 is TGTGCCATCAGTGAGTTGAACAGGGAAGTTGAGCAGTTCTTC. It yields the protein CAISELNREVEQFF.

The chain employs TRBV9 and TRBJ2-1; 14 bases line up with TRBD2. CDR1 is SGDLS and CDR2 is YYNGEE in the germline V gene. Trimming removed 3 bases from V and 5 bases from J; junction bases left unmatched: 4. This CDR3 spans 16 amino acids. This CDR3 reads CASSAPGLAGDNEQFF. Here the CDR3 DNA reads TGTGCCAGCAGCGCCCCGGGACTAGCGGGGGACAATGAGCAGTTCTTC.

This sequence joins TRBV15 and TRBJ2-1; D is undetermined. This CDR3 is built from 12 residues. V was trimmed by 0 bases and J by 9 bases, leaving 6 bases between them. CDR1 and CDR2 from the germline V gene are LNHNV and YYDKDF (reference sequence). The CDR3 reads CATSRENLEQFF. Here the CDR3 DNA reads TGTGCCACCAGCAGAGAGAACCTTGAGCAGTTCTTC.

The chain couples TRBV6-5 to TRBJ2-1, with TRBD1 identical over 12 bases. V was pared by 6 bases and J by 12 bases, with 9 bases of the junction left unmatched. CDR3 size: 14 residues. Germline lookup yields CDR1 MNHEY and CDR2 SVGAGI. The CDR3 sequence: CASSLGQGALRQFF. CDR3 DNA sequence: TGTGCCAGCAGCCTGGGACAGGGGGCGTTACGGCAGTTCTTC.

The V call is TRBV5-1, the J call TRBJ1-2, with D possibly TRBD1 on 5 matching bases. V dropped 5 bases and J dropped 6 bases, with 14 bases sitting between them. This CDR3 has 13 amino acids. CDR1 is SGHRS and CDR2 is YFSETQ in the germline V gene. This CDR3 reads CASRGAREDGYTF. For the CDR3, the DNA is TGCGCCAGCAGGGGTGCCAGGGAAGATGGCTACACCTTC.

V gene TRBV18 combines with J gene TRBJ1-2; 9 bases match TRBD1. Germline trimming cut 3 bases from V and 1 base from J; bases unmatched to any gene: 6. From germline, CDR1 is KGHSH and CDR2 LQKENI. CDR3 size: 16 residues. CDR3 in DNA: TGTGCCAGCTCACCGGAGACAGGGGGACTTAACTATGGCTACACCTTC. Its translation: CASSPETGGLNYGYTF.

This sequence joins TRBV6-4 and TRBJ1-2; D is perhaps TRBD1 (6 bases). This CDR3 spans 12 amino acids. In germline, CDR1 is MRHNA, CDR2 SNTAGT. V lost 6 bases and J lost 2, with 7 bases in between. The CDR3: CASSTGNYGYTF. The CDR3 DNA is TGTGCCAGCAGCACAGGGAACTATGGCTACACCTTC.

This clone was picked up a small number of times. The chain carries TRBV28 and TRBJ1-1; 7 bases align to TRBD1. The trim removed 7 bases at V and 7 bases at J, leaving 9 bases unmatched. The CDR3 sequence is 13 residues long. CDR1 is MDHEN, CDR2 SYDVKM, per germline. CDR3 DNA: TGTGCCAGCACTACACAGGGGTATTATGAAGCTTTCTTT. This gives the protein CASTTQGYYEAFF.

Here the CDR3 DNA reads TGTGCCAGCAGAGGGGGCGGAAACACCATATATTTT. It encodes CASRGGGNTIYF. The V and J genes are TRBV6-5 and TRBJ1-3; 7 bases agree with TRBD1. The CDR3 extends over 12 amino acids. J gave up 4 bases and V 6 bases, and 0 bases lay outside the gene matches. Germline CDR1 and CDR2: MNHEY and SVGAGI.

The chain combines TRBV25-1 with TRBJ2-5; 10 positions agree with TRBD2. Trimming removed 5 bases from V and 3 bases from J; junction bases left unmatched: 3. Germline V CDR1 and CDR2: MGHDK, SYGVNS. This CDR3 spans 14 amino acids. The CDR3 protein is CASSPSGGKETQYF. Written as DNA, the CDR3 is TGTGCCAGCAGTCCTAGCGGGGGTAAAGAGACCCAGTACTTC.

The V and J genes are TRBV4-3 and TRBJ2-5; tentatively, D is TRBD2 (6 bases). Germline CDR1 reads LGHNA; CDR2 reads YSLEER. Trimming cost V 1 base and J 2 bases, with 8 bases left between them. The CDR3 is 14 residues long. CDR3 protein: CASSQVRGQETQYF. The CDR3 DNA is TGCGCCAGCAGCCAAGTCCGGGGGCAAGAGACCCAGTACTTC.

This chain connects TRBV7-2 to TRBJ1-1; D is unclear. Between the trimmed V and J ends, which lost 3 bases and 5 bases, there was a span of 13 bases. The germline CDR1 and CDR2 sequences are SGHTA and FQGNSA. CDR3 size: 14 residues. Here the CDR3 reads CASSFPVGGTEAFF. The CDR3 DNA follows: TGTGCCAGCAGCTTCCCAGTGGGTGGAACTGAAGCTTTCTTT. Based on the CDR3 plus reference TRBV7-2 and TRBJ1-1, the full variable domain is GAGVSQSPSNKVTEKGKDVELRCDPISGHTALYWYRQSLGQGLEFLIYFQGNSAPDKSGLPSDRFSAERTGGSVSTLTIQRTQQEDSAVYLCASSFPVGGTEAFFGQGTRLTVV.

V usage is TRBV5-5 and J usage is TRBJ2-7, with 8 nucleotides matching TRBD2. The trim removed 0 bases at V and 1 base at J, leaving 0 bases unmatched. The CDR3 covers 14 residues. The germline gives CDR1 SGHKS, CDR2 YYEKEE (reference sequence). The CDR3 is CASSLGLASYEQYF. For the CDR3, the DNA is TGTGCCAGCAGCTTGGGACTAGCGTCCTACGAGCAGTACTTC.

The gene calls are TRBV29-1 and TRBJ1-1; D is undetermined. Germline lookup yields CDR1 SQVTM and CDR2 ANQGSEA. The V end lost 4 bases, the J end lost 2 bases, and 8 bases lay between the germline ends. CDR3 size: 12 residues. The CDR3 nucleotides are TGCAGCGTTGGGCAGACTAACACTGAAGCTTTCTTT. Translating it yields CSVGQTNTEAFF.

The DNA for the CDR3 is TGTGCCAGCAGTGAAATCAGGGCGGGGCAGGGGCTCCATGAGCAGTTCTTC. It is translated as CASSEIRAGQGLHEQFF. The rearrangement joins TRBV6-1 to TRBJ2-1; the D gene could be TRBD1 or TRBD2 (6 bases each). V lost 2 bases and J 8 bases, leaving 22 bases between the germline ends. Germline V gene data show CDR1 as MNHNS and CDR2 as SASEGT. The CDR3 loop spans 17 amino acids.

The chain employs TRBV20-1 and TRBJ1-6; the D is unclear. The V gene's germline CDR1 is DFQATT and CDR2 SNEGSKA (reference sequence). The ends were cut back, 6 bases at V and 18 bases at J, with 18 bases in the middle. The CDR3 runs 11 residues. The DNA of the CDR3 is TGCAGTGCGCAATACCCGGGCTCCTACCACTTT. Protein sequence: CSAQYPGSYHF.

The CDR3 nucleotides read TGTGCCAGCAGTGGACTAGCGGGGGCACAAGAGACCCAGTACTTC. Amino acid sequence: CASSGLAGAQETQYF. The chain joins TRBV6-1 to TRBJ2-5; 12 bases map to TRBD2. In germline, CDR1 is MNHNS, CDR2 SASEGT. CDR3 length: 15 residues. Germline trimming cut 4 bases from V and 2 bases from J; bases unmatched to any gene: 2.

This chain links TRBV5-4 with TRBJ2-2, with D tentatively TRBD1 or TRBD2 (5 bases each). Between the trimmed V and J ends, which lost 7 bases and 4 bases, there was a span of 14 bases. CDR1 and CDR2 (germline): SGHNT, YYREEE (reference sequence). The CDR3 contains 14 residues. For the CDR3, the DNA is TGTGCCAGCGGATCGACTGGGGGCACCGGGGAGCTGTTTTTT. Translated: CASGSTGGTGELFF.

This clone came up once. The V call is TRBV18, the J call TRBJ1-2; 9 nucleotides agree with TRBD1. V lost 5 bases to trimming and J lost 4 bases; unmatched junction nucleotides: 5. Germline CDR1 and CDR2: KGHSH and LQKENI. This CDR3 has 14 residues. CDR3 in DNA: TGTGCCAGCTCAACCGACAGGGGGGGCTATGGCTACACCTTC. Translating gives CASSTDRGGYGYTF.

The rearrangement joins TRBV5-1 to TRBJ2-2; D unresolved. The CDR3 spans 15 residues. CDR1 is SGHRS, CDR2 YFSETQ, per germline. V was shortened by 4 bases and J by 0 bases, with 10 bases between the two germline ends. The CDR3: CASSGGESNTGELFF. The CDR3 region has the DNA TGCGCCAGCAGCGGTGGGGAATCGAACACCGGGGAGCTGTTTTTT.

The CDR3 DNA reads as TGTGCCGGGGGGGGGCCATTGAACACTGAAGCTTTCTTT. It yields the protein CAGGGPLNTEAFF. V is TRBV19 and J is TRBJ1-1, with D possibly being TRBD1 (6 bases). Trimming pared 11 bases from V and 0 bases from J, leaving 13 bases between. Per germline, CDR1 LNHDA and CDR2 SQIVND (reference sequence). The CDR3 totals 13 residues.